This entry is about one T cell receptor (beta chain). What it binds is unknown. Primers included in the PCR were 60 Vbeta and 13 Jbeta primers. The method was immunoSEQ multiplex PCR; TCRdb's version includes in-frame clones alone and lacks a portion of them. Of some 110,000 clones listed, 50% to 75% are singletons. This entry belongs to a study of cytomegalovirus exposure and HLA in healthy donors. CDR3 size: 14 residues. The germline gives CDR1 SNHLY, CDR2 FYNNEI. Losses at the gene ends were 8 bases for V and 5 bases for J; bases not matched to a gene: 6. Study outcomes and limitations: According to an earlier analysis, most TCR beta V segments yielded productive rearrangements about 87% or about 30% of the time. Many donors carried some public TCRs, although rarity characterized most TCR sequences. Another analysis was done later, and it associated approximately 17,000 TCR beta sequences with HLA alleles at 0.05 false discovery rate.

The sample was PBMCs. The clonotype was recovered from a woman aged 40 to 49 in good health and CMV-seropositive. This chain uses TRBV2 with TRBJ1-1, with 12 bases identical to TRBD1. Here the CDR3 reads CASAGTGGETEAFF. The CDR3 nucleotides are TGTGCCAGCGCCGGGACAGGGGGCGAGACTGAAGCTTTCTTT.